This TCR beta chain derives from a study of T cell responses to AZD1222 COVID-19 vaccine. Study observations and caveats: Among spike-specific TCRs, nearly half reportedly target unmutated variant regions. It was only after the peak T cell response that any repertoires were sampled. Spike-specific TCR repertoires showed rising breadth and depth after two AZD1222 doses.

Generated by immunoSEQ multiplex PCR, the TCRdb table keeps only in-frame clones and is missing some. Of approximately 100,000 clones listed, approximately 89% were seen once; the top ten hold roughly 20%. Deletions cut 7 bases from V and 2 bases from J, with 17 bases between. The germline V gene has CDR1 WSHSY and CDR2 SAAADI. CDR3 size: 15 residues. This clone was counted only a few times. Its cognate antigen is unknown. The source was peripheral blood, collected on day 0 of AZD1222 vaccination. This chain uses TRBV10-2 with TRBJ1-2; D gene uncertain. The sequence derives from an adult in good health. CDR3 in amino acids: CASIPHSGVNYGYTF. CDR3 bases: TGCGCCAGCATCCCCCACTCTGGGGTGAACTATGGCTACACCTTC.